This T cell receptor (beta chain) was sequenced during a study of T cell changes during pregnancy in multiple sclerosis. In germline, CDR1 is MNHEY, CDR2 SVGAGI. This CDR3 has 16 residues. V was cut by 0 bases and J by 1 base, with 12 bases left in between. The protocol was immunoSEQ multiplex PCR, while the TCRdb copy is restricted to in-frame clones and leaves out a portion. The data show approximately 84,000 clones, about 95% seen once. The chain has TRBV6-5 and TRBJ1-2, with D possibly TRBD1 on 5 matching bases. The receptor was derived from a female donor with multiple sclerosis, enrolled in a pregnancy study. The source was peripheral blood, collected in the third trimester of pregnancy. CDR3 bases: TGTGCCAGCAGTTACTCGATGGGGGGGGTTAACTATGGCTACACCTTC. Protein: CASSYSMGGVNYGYTF.